The 11 T cell receptor beta chains in this list originate from one sample, sequenced in a study of beta chain features in type 1 diabetes. Sequencing targeted expressed TCRB transcripts, as all isolated RNA had been reverse transcribed. The repertoire was sequenced with immunoSEQ multiplex PCR; TCRdb's copy has only in-frame clones and lacks some. The table includes fewer than 400,000 clones, 6.5% to 10% detected once. The source material was central memory CD4+ T cells from blood. The receptors shown here come from a woman aged 18-29 years in good health.

This clone was picked up a small number of times. The chain is built from TRBV5-6 and TRBJ1-6; no clear D. The CDR3 covers 16 residues. V was cut by 1 base and J by 7 bases, with 15 bases left in between. From germline, CDR1 is SGHDT and CDR2 YYEEEE. CDR3 DNA: TGTGCCAGCAGCTTGATGGCCGGACTAGGCAATTCACCCCTCCACTTT. Its protein is CASSLMAGLGNSPLHF.

This clone was recorded many times. The genes are TRBV28 and TRBJ1-2; 10 nucleotides agree with TRBD1. Germline V lookup: CDR1 MDHEN, CDR2 SYDVKM. This CDR3 has 14 amino acids. V gave up 3 bases and J gave up 8 bases; unmatched junction bases: 6. The CDR3 loop is CASSFRDRGNGYTF. The CDR3 DNA follows: TGTGCCAGCAGTTTCCGGGACAGGGGTAACGGCTACACCTTC.

This clone was counted between two and nine times. The chain carries TRBV28 and TRBJ2-2; 9 bases map to TRBD2. Germline-derived CDR1 and CDR2 are MDHEN and SYDVKM. J gave up 1 base and V 3 bases, and 0 bases lay outside the gene matches. There are 15 residues in the CDR3. The CDR3 loop reads CASSFSGRNTGELFF. In nucleotides, the CDR3 is TGTGCCAGCAGTTTTAGCGGGAGGAACACCGGGGAGCTGTTTTTT. The whole variable domain, filled in from reference TRBV28 and TRBJ2-2, reads DVKVTQSSRYLVKRTGEKVFLECVQDMDHENMFWYRQDPGLGLRLIYFSYDVKMKEKGDIPEGYSVSREKKERFSLILESASTNQTSMYLCASSFSGRNTGELFFGEGSRLTVL.

This clone has only a few counts. V is TRBV11-1 and J is TRBJ2-1; D may match TRBD1 or TRBD2 (5 bases each). Germline V gene lookup returns CDR1 SGHAT and CDR2 FQDESV (reference sequence). The CDR3 has 15 residues. Trimming cost V 6 bases and J 0 bases, with 12 bases left between them. The CDR3 DNA sequence: TGTGCCAGCAGTTCTCAGGGACCCTCCTACAATGAGCAGTTCTTC. Protein sequence: CASSSQGPSYNEQFF.

This chain uses TRBV18 with TRBJ1-2, with a tentative D call TRBD1 (5 bases). The germline CDR1 and CDR2 sequences are KGHSH and LQKENI. This CDR3 has 13 residues. V was cut by 4 bases and J by 4 bases, with 10 bases left in between. CDR3 bases: TGTGCCAGCTCACAAGACAGCGCCTATGGCTACACCTTC. Residues: CASSQDSAYGYTF.

This clone was picked up many times. The chain links TRBV10-3 to TRBJ1-4; D is uncertain. The CDR3 consists of 14 residues. The V end lost 2 bases, the J end lost 5 bases, and 9 bases lay between the germline ends. Germline CDR1 ENHRY, CDR2 SYGVKD. CDR3 nucleotide sequence: TGTGCCATCAGTGAGCCCCCGGGGAATGAAAAACTGTTTTTT. It encodes CAISEPPGNEKLFF.

This clone was recorded at least ten times. The chain has TRBV5-4 and TRBJ2-1, with TRBD2 as a possible D gene (6 bases). The CDR3 totals 13 residues. V was cut by 5 bases and J by 9 bases, with 15 bases left in between. Germline CDR1 reads SGHNT; CDR2 reads YYREEE (reference sequence). DNA of the CDR3: TGTGCCAGCAGGCCGGATTATAGCGGTGAGCAGTTCTTC. Translated, it gives CASRPDYSGEQFF.

The rearrangement uses TRBV6-5 and TRBJ2-2; D remains ambiguous. The germline V gene has CDR1 MNHEY and CDR2 SVGAGI. The CDR3 spans 14 residues. V was cut by 2 bases and J by 7 bases, with 11 bases left in between. CDR3 DNA sequence: TGTGCCAGCAGTTACAGGTTATTCGTCGGGGAGCTGTTTTTT. Protein sequence: CASSYRLFVGELFF.

This clone has just a few counts. V usage is TRBV5-1 and J usage is TRBJ2-2, with 13 bases matching TRBD2. CDR1 SGHRS and CDR2 YFSETQ come from the germline V gene. The CDR3 covers 16 residues. V gave up 6 bases and J gave up 5 bases; unmatched junction bases: 7. The CDR3 sequence: CASKGLAGRETGELFF. The CDR3 nucleotides are TGCGCCAGCAAGGGACTAGCGGGACGGGAGACCGGGGAGCTGTTTTTT.

This clone occurred many times. The chain employs TRBV2 and TRBJ2-3, with 7 bases fitting TRBD1. V was pared by 7 bases and J by 0 bases, with 10 bases of the junction left unmatched. Looked up from germline, CDR1 is SNHLY and CDR2 is FYNNEI. This CDR3 is built from 16 residues. CDR3 nucleotides: TGTGCCAGCACCAAGCATCCGACAGGGAGCACAGATACGCAGTATTTT. Its protein is CASTKHPTGSTDTQYF.

This clone has only a few counts. The chain's CDR3 is CASSLLRGEQFF. In nucleotides, the CDR3 is TGTGCCAGCAGTTTGCTCAGGGGTGAGCAGTTCTTC. V usage is TRBV7-9 and J usage is TRBJ2-1; the D gene is possibly TRBD1 (6 bases). V was shortened by 6 bases and J by 9 bases, with 12 bases between the two germline ends. The V gene's germline CDR1 is SEHNR and CDR2 FQNEAQ (reference sequence). There are 12 residues in the CDR3.